The clone carrying this TCR beta chain has only a few counts. The entry originates in a study of early T cells in non-severe SARS-CoV-2 infection. TCRdb recomputed calls from the 5' RACE reads with MiXCR, one row per CDR3 protein. Of tens of thousands of distinct CDR3 sequences in the sample, less than 8.5% were seen once. Germline V gives CDR1 SGHNT, CDR2 YYREEE (reference sequence). V trimming: 0 bases; J trimming: 2 bases; junction bases outside the gene matches: 6. The CDR3 is made up of 16 amino acids. The sequenced sample was whole blood. This chain connects TRBV5-4 to TRBJ2-3; 7 bases are a match to TRBD1. This clonotype was obtained from an adult who was a healthcare worker with PCR-confirmed SARS-CoV-2 infection or an uninfected control (not recorded which). CDR3 bases: TGTGCCAGCAGCTTGGACCCGACAGGGTCCACAGATACGCAGTATTTT. Protein product: CASSLDPTGSTDTQYF.